This T cell receptor (beta chain) was identified during a study of blood T cell repertoires in COVID-19. Study summary: Some COVID-19 samples were acute and others convalescent; all came from the United States, Italy and Spain. T cells, B-cell-depleted T cells, or PBMCs provided the cDNA or gDNA that served as material.

V lost 0 bases and J lost 0, with 6 bases in between. CDR1 is SGHNT and CDR2 is YENEEA in the germline V gene. This CDR3 contains 15 residues. In this sample, this clone turned up once. Per the study methods: Counts of nucleated cells, estimated from reference gene primer amplification, were obtained. The repertoire was sequenced with immunoSEQ multiplex PCR; TCRdb's copy has only in-frame clones and lacks some. V and J calls and clone size follow that table, whereas D and trimming were derived from the DNA. The sample records roughly 200,000 clones, about 83% being singletons. This TCR was sampled from a woman aged 65 to 85 with active or convalescent COVID-19. V usage is TRBV11-3 and J usage is TRBJ2-1; possible D gene TRBD2, 6 bases. Sequencing was performed on peripheral blood. The CDR3 spells CASSLEGGSYNEQFF. For the CDR3, the DNA is TGTGCCAGCAGCTTAGAGGGGGGCTCCTACAATGAGCAGTTCTTC.